Listed below are T cell receptor beta chains from one sample, sequenced in a study of a mutant IDH1 vaccine in newly diagnosed glioma. No antigen has been identified for these receptors. TCRdb's table, derived via immunoSEQ multiplex PCR, lists solely in-frame clones and lacks some. The sample consists of 50,000 to 70,000 clones, 60% to 75% of them appearing once. Here the sequenced sample was PBMCs, taken from a glioma patient whose treatment included an IDH1 peptide vaccine. The source of these receptors is a man aged 50 to 59 with glioma. The CDR3 runs from the conserved cysteine through the conserved F or W. A D gene is named only where the DNA matches it firmly. Expanded clones get a size class; other rows say once, few or many, or leave the size out.

>TRBV6-1|NA|TRBJ1-1|NA
TGTGCCAGCGGGGGTACGGTATCGAACACTGAAGCTTTCTTT
CASGGTVSNTEAFF
>TRBV7-8|once|TRBJ2-3|NA
TGTGCCAGCGGCGCCAGCGGTAGCACAGATACGCAGTATTTT
CASGASGSTDTQYF
>TRBV6-1|NA|TRBJ1-5|NA
TGTGCCAGCAGTGTGTTAGGGAATCAGCCCCAGCATTTT
CASSVLGNQPQHF
>TRBV25-1|NA|TRBJ2-1|NA
TGTGCCACCTCCGTTGAGGGTTCCGACAATGAGCAGTTCTTC
CATSVEGSDNEQFF
>TRBV29-1|NA|TRBJ2-6|NA
TGCAGCGTTGAGGGACCTCTTGGGGCCAACGTCCTGACTTTC
CSVEGPLGANVLTF
>TRBV4-3|many|TRBJ2-7|NA
TGCGCCAGCAGCCAAGAAGGGTCTTCCTACGAGCAGTACTTC
CASSQEGSSYEQYF
>TRBV9|NA|TRBJ1-4|NA
TGTGCCAGCAACACCGGGGCCTCTAATGAAAAACTGTTTTTT
CASNTGASNEKLFF
>TRBV7-2|NA|TRBJ2-7|TRBD1
TGTGCCAGCAGCTCGCAGGGGACAGGGGCCGCCGAGCAGTACTTC
CASSSQGTGAAEQYF
>TRBV5-1|NA|TRBJ2-7|NA
TGCGCCAGCAGCTTGGCACCGATCGGCGAGCAGTACTTC
CASSLAPIGEQYF
>TRBV19|NA|TRBJ2-7|TRBD2
TGTGCCAGTAGTATTGGGCGAGCGGGGGCCGAGCAGTACTTC
CASSIGRAGAEQYF
>TRBV11-1|few|TRBJ2-1|TRBD1
TGTGCTTCATCGGGACAGTGGGTGGCCTACAATGAGCAGTTCTTC
CASSGQWVAYNEQFF
>TRBV6-1|NA|TRBJ1-3|NA
TGTGCCAGCTGCGAAACTCACACTGGAAACACCATATATTTT
CASCETHTGNTIYF
>TRBV5-6|few|TRBJ1-1|NA
TGTGCCAGCAGCATGGGCCCCGGGGATCTCACTGAAGCTTTCTTT
CASSMGPGDLTEAFF
>TRBV12-5|NA|TRBJ1-1|TRBD1
TGTGCTAGTGGTTTGGCGGGACAGGCTGAAGCTTTCTTT
CASGLAGQAEAFF
>TRBV5-4|NA|TRBJ1-4|TRBD1
TGTGCCAGCAGCGGAGGGGGCGAAGGTGAAAAACTGTTTTTT
CASSGGGEGEKLFF
>TRBV6-5|NA|TRBJ1-2|TRBD1
TGTGCCAGCCTCACCCTTCACGGGACAGGGAATGGCTACACCTTC
CASLTLHGTGNGYTF